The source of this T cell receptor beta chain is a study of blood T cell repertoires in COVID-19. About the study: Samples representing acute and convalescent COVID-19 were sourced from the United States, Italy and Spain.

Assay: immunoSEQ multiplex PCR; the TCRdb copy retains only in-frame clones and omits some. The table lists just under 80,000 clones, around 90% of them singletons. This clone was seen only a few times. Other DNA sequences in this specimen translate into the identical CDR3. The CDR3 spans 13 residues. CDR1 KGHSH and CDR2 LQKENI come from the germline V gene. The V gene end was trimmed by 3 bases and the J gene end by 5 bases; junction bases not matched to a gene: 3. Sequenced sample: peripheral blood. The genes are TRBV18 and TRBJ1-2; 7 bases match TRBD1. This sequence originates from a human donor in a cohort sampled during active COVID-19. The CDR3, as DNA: TGTGCCAGCTCACCTGGGACAGCTTATGGCTACACCTTC. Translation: CASSPGTAYGYTF.